Below, 15 T cell receptor beta chains from the same sample are listed, as sequenced in a study of beta chain features in type 1 diabetes. Of the isolated RNA, all was reverse transcribed, and so the sequenced material was expressed TCRB transcripts. Using immunoSEQ multiplex PCR, the repertoire was profiled, and TCRdb retains in-frame clones only, with some absent. The table lists about 5,400 clones, about 69% of them singletons. Sample: Tregs from blood. The receptors here all came from a man aged 18 to 29 in good health.

V and J are TRBV6-5 and TRBJ2-7; tentatively, D is TRBD1 (7 bases). Germline-derived CDR1 and CDR2 are MNHEY and SVGAGI. The germline V and J ends were trimmed by 0 bases and 5 bases, with 14 bases remaining between them. This CDR3 is 15 amino acids long. CDR3 residues: CASSYSGQGGHEQYF. The CDR3 nucleotides read TGTGCCAGCAGTTACTCGGGGCAGGGGGGACACGAGCAGTACTTC.

The chain has TRBV10-1 and TRBJ2-1, with TRBD1 matching over 10 bases. Losses at the gene ends were 5 bases for V and 8 bases for J; bases not matched to a gene: 12. This CDR3 region has 16 residues. Germline V lookup: CDR1 WNHNN, CDR2 SYGVQD (reference sequence). CDR3 nucleotide sequence: TGCGCCAGCAGTTACGAGAGGGACAGGGGACTTGATGAGCAGTTCTTC. This gives the protein CASSYERDRGLDEQFF.

V usage is TRBV6-4 and J usage is TRBJ2-3, with TRBD2 identical over 7 bases. V trimming: 2 bases; J trimming: 0 bases; junction bases outside the gene matches: 14. The CDR3 has 19 amino acids. The germline gives CDR1 MRHNA, CDR2 SNTAGT. Written as DNA, the CDR3 is TGTGCCAGCAGTGACACCTACAAACTAGCGCCCCCGAGCACAGATACGCAGTATTTT. It encodes CASSDTYKLAPPSTDTQYF.

The genes are TRBV27 and TRBJ1-1, with a weak D call TRBD1 (6 bases). Germline V lookup: CDR1 MNHEY, CDR2 SMNVEV (reference sequence). V lost 5 bases and J 4 bases, leaving 20 bases between the germline ends. The CDR3 length is 16 residues. DNA of the CDR3: TGTGCCAGCAGTCTCTCCGGGACAAGGCCCAGCACTGAAGCTTTCTTT. This sequence encodes CASSLSGTRPSTEAFF.

The chain combines TRBV5-1 with TRBJ1-1; possibly TRBD1 for D (6 bases). The CDR3 runs 14 residues. V lost 0 bases and J 0 bases, leaving 6 bases between the germline ends. CDR1 is SGHRS, CDR2 YFSETQ, per germline. CDR3: CASSLGQVNTEAFF. For the CDR3, the DNA is TGCGCCAGCAGCTTGGGACAGGTGAACACTGAAGCTTTCTTT.

This clone has a handful of counts. This chain uses TRBV30 with TRBJ2-1; D gene unclear. Germline V gene data show CDR1 as GTSNPN and CDR2 as SVGIG (reference sequence). The CDR3 runs 12 residues. As DNA, the CDR3 is TGTGCTTGGTTAGTCCAATACAATGAGCAGTTCTTC. Amino acids: CAWLVQYNEQFF.

There are a few counts of this clone. For the CDR3, the DNA is TGTGCCATCAGTGAGAGGGACAGGGCATTCGAGCAGTACTTC. Translated, it gives CAISERDRAFEQYF. The chain combines TRBV10-3 with TRBJ2-7; 9 bases agree with TRBD1. The length of the CDR3 is 14 residues. Losses at the gene ends were 2 bases for V and 6 bases for J; bases not matched to a gene: 5. CDR1 ENHRY and CDR2 SYGVKD come from the germline V gene.

The V call is TRBV6-6, the J call TRBJ1-2; TRBD1 agrees at 9 bases. The V gene's germline CDR1 is MNHNY and CDR2 SVGAGI (reference sequence). V shed 6 bases, J shed 4 bases, and the junction held 9 bases outside the gene matches. The CDR3 spans 15 residues. In DNA, the CDR3 is TGTGCCAGCAGCCTAGGGGGACAGGGAAGCTATGGCTACACCTTC. Protein product: CASSLGGQGSYGYTF.

This clone showed up just a few times. The V call is TRBV6-1, the J call TRBJ1-1, with 10 bases that match TRBD1. The V gene's germline CDR1 is MNHNS and CDR2 SASEGT. Losses at the gene ends were 8 bases for V and 3 bases for J; bases not matched to a gene: 6. The CDR3 consists of 14 residues. CDR3 in amino acids: CASFGQGGYTEAFF. CDR3 sequence (DNA): TGTGCCAGCTTCGGACAGGGGGGATACACTGAAGCTTTCTTT.

The V and J genes are TRBV11-2 and TRBJ2-7; TRBD1 agrees at 8 bases. The CDR3 totals 16 residues. The junction had 14 bases not matched to a gene; V was cut back by 5 bases and J by 5 bases. The germline V gene has CDR1 SGHAT and CDR2 FQNNGV. The CDR3 DNA reads TGTGCCAGCAGCCGCACCGGGACAGGCGTTAGCCACGAGCAGTACTTC. This sequence encodes CASSRTGTGVSHEQYF.

V gene TRBV5-1 combines with J gene TRBJ2-5; 9 bases map to TRBD2. CDR3 length: 17 residues. Trimming took 0 bases from V and 5 from J; bases not matched to a gene: 11. Germline values: CDR1 SGHRS, CDR2 YFSETQ. The CDR3 here is CASSLAAGGPLEETQYF. The DNA of the CDR3 is TGCGCCAGCAGCTTGGCTGCGGGGGGGCCGTTAGAGGAGACCCAGTACTTC.

The chain joins TRBV7-2 to TRBJ1-4; 9 bases map to TRBD1. Germline V gene lookup returns CDR1 SGHTA and CDR2 FQGNSA. The CDR3 runs 16 residues. J gave up 4 bases and V 3 bases, and 6 bases lay outside the gene matches. For the CDR3, the DNA is TGTGCCAGCAGCTTGAACGGACAGGGGAATAATGAAAAACTGTTTTTT. Amino acids: CASSLNGQGNNEKLFF.

The gene calls are TRBV9 and TRBJ2-3; 9 bases line up with TRBD1. The junction had 0 bases not matched to a gene; V was cut back by 0 bases and J by 4 bases. CDR1 and CDR2 from the germline V gene are SGDLS and YYNGEE. CDR3 size: 14 residues. The CDR3 loop reads CASSVGDRADTQYF. The CDR3 nucleotides read TGTGCCAGCAGCGTAGGGGACAGGGCAGATACGCAGTATTTT.

The V call is TRBV6-5, the J call TRBJ2-7; TRBD2 might be the D (7 bases). The CDR3 is made up of 14 amino acids. V was pared by 2 bases and J by 9 bases, with 17 bases between. CDR1 and CDR2 from the germline V gene are MNHEY and SVGAGI. This chain's CDR3 is CASSYRGGPGGQYF. The CDR3 nucleotides read TGTGCCAGCAGTTACAGAGGGGGGCCGGGAGGGCAGTACTTC.

This clone was counted a few times. The chain joins TRBV19 to TRBJ2-7; tentative D call: TRBD1 (5 bases). Germline CDR1 reads LNHDA; CDR2 reads SQIVND (reference sequence). The CDR3 consists of 13 residues. Between the trimmed V and J ends, which lost 3 bases and 2 bases, there was a span of 8 bases. This chain's CDR3 is CASSMRQTYEQYF. In DNA form, the CDR3 reads TGTGCCAGTAGTATGAGACAGACCTACGAGCAGTACTTC.